Below are 19 T cell receptor beta chains sequenced from a single sample in a study of human T cells and chemical hapten exposure (dated by TCRdb to about 2021). Library preparation was by RACE. Instrument on record: NextSeq 500. TCRdb reprocessing: public reads trimmed at Q25 with fastp, clones called with MiXCR, in-frame beta chains kept. Identical CDR3 proteins give one entry, which carries the most common genes and DNA. For this sample there are 90,000 to 110,000 distinct CDR3 sequences; roughly a third appear just once. Roughly 2.5% of the sample rests with the top ten. The time point label, read with the paper, signifies: patch test 3, about 24 weeks after DPC sensitization. This specimen's treatment or condition label, per the study, means: therapeutic diphenylcyclopropenone sensitization with weekly scalp DPC. The sequenced sample was whole blood, obtained in connection with sensitization to the hapten diphenylcyclopropenone (DPC). The receptors originated from a man aged 35-49 years with alopecia areata. Some clones in this sample may be carry-over from other donors' samples.

V usage is TRBV4-3 and J usage is TRBJ2-1; D perhaps matches TRBD2 (7 bases). V dropped 0 bases and J dropped 10 bases, with 16 bases sitting between them. The CDR3 consists of 15 residues. Germline V lookup: CDR1 LGHNA, CDR2 YSLEER. CDR3 sequence reads: CASSQDRGGAGEQFF. The CDR3 bases are TGCGCCAGCAGCCAAGATAGGGGGGGAGCGGGGGAGCAGTTCTTC.

The CDR3 region has the DNA TGTGCCAGCAGTTACGTCAATAGCGGGGGAACAAGCTCCTACAATGAGCAGTTCTTC. Protein product: CASSYVNSGGTSSYNEQFF. The chain is built from TRBV6-2 or TRBV6-3 and TRBJ2-1, with TRBD2 matching over 9 bases. The junction had 11 bases not matched to a gene; V was cut back by 2 bases and J by 0 bases. This CDR3 comprises 19 residues. The V gene's germline CDR1 is MNHEY and CDR2 SVGEGT.

The chain is built from TRBV6-2 or TRBV6-3 and TRBJ2-7, with 9 nucleotides matching TRBD2. V shed 6 bases, J shed 9 bases, and the junction held 9 bases outside the gene matches. Germline values: CDR1 MNHEY, CDR2 SVGEGT. The CDR3 is 13 residues long. The CDR3 protein is CASRTSGALGQYV. CDR3 in DNA: TGTGCCAGCAGGACTAGCGGTGCCCTCGGGCAGTACGTC.

This clonotype was recorded a few times. The chain links TRBV28 to TRBJ1-2, with TRBD1 identical over 7 bases. The CDR3 has 14 amino acids. With V trimmed by 5 bases and J by 4 bases, 7 bases remained unmatched. The germline gives CDR1 MDHEN, CDR2 SYDVKM. Here the CDR3 reads CASSPGGIGYGYTF. The DNA for the CDR3 is TGTGCCAGCAGTCCAGGGGGGATCGGCTATGGCTACACCTTC.

This clonotype was seen a few times. This chain links TRBV5-4 with TRBJ1-1; 7 bases fit TRBD1. CDR3 length equals 14 residues. J was trimmed by 3 bases and V by 0 bases; bases with no gene match: 2. CDR1 is SGHNT and CDR2 is YYREEE in the germline V gene (reference sequence). CDR3 in amino acids: CASSLETGYTEAFF. CDR3 coding DNA: TGTGCCAGCAGCTTGGAGACAGGGTACACTGAAGCTTTCTTT.

This clonotype was seen a handful of times. The rearrangement joins TRBV11-1 to TRBJ2-1, with a weak D call TRBD2 (6 bases). The CDR3 is made up of 11 amino acids. V lost 2 bases to trimming and J lost 10 bases, with 6 bases between them. Germline assignment: CDR1 SGHAT and CDR2 FQDESV (reference sequence). CDR3 sequence: CASSLSGEQFF. The CDR3 bases are TGTGCCAGCAGCTTAAGCGGGGAGCAGTTCTTC.

The V and J genes are TRBV12-3 or TRBV12-4 and TRBJ2-1, with a tentative D call TRBD1 (5 bases). The ends were cut back, 6 bases at V and 4 bases at J, with 10 bases in the middle. The CDR3 contains 13 residues. The CDR3 spells CASRTASYNEQFF. The CDR3 bases are TGTGCCAGCAGGACAGCGTCTTACAATGAGCAGTTCTTC.

Only a few counts were recorded for this clonotype. The rearrangement uses TRBV2 and TRBJ1-1; D unresolved. With 8 bases removed from V and 5 bases from J, the gap between germline ends came to 15 bases. Germline-derived CDR1 and CDR2 are SNHLY and FYNNEI. The CDR3 length is 13 residues. CDR3 coding DNA: TGTGCCAGCCGGGTCCTCGGAGGAACTGAAGCTTTCTTT. It yields the protein CASRVLGGTEAFF.

The chain is built from TRBV20-1 and TRBJ1-6; 7 nucleotides agree with TRBD1. The germline V gene encodes CDR1 DFQATT and CDR2 SNEGSKA (reference sequence). The CDR3 runs 17 residues. V lost 1 base to trimming and J lost 6 bases; unmatched junction nucleotides: 12. The CDR3 DNA follows: TGCAGTGCTAGAGTGGGGAGACAGGGCGAATTTAATTCACCCCTCCACTTT. It translates to CSARVGRQGEFNSPLHF.

The gene calls are TRBV12-3 or TRBV12-4 and TRBJ2-5; 10 nucleotides align to TRBD1. The junction had 5 bases not matched to a gene; V was cut back by 4 bases and J by 3 bases. CDR3 size: 15 residues. DNA of the CDR3: TGTGCCAGCAGTTCCCGGGACAGGGGTAAAGAGACCCAGTACTTC. Its protein product is CASSSRDRGKETQYF.

This clonotype was found a few times. The chain couples TRBV30 to TRBJ2-1; D may be TRBD1 (6 bases). The CDR3 sequence is 15 residues long. Germline CDR1 GTSNPN, CDR2 SVGIG (reference sequence). The CDR3 protein is CAGDRNSQGYNEQFF. CDR3 DNA: TGTGCTGGAGACAGGAACAGCCAGGGATACAATGAGCAGTTCTTC.

Only a few counts were recorded for this clonotype. The chain links TRBV29-1 to TRBJ1-2; D unresolved. The CDR3 runs to 13 residues. Germline CDR1 SQVTM, CDR2 ANQGSEA. V was clipped by 1 base and J by 4 bases, with 10 bases between them. The chain's CDR3 is CSVEVPGIYGYTF. DNA for the CDR3: TGCAGCGTTGAAGTTCCGGGGATCTATGGCTACACCTTC.

The V and J genes are TRBV18 and TRBJ1-1; D gene uncertain. Trimming took off 4 bases at V and 1 base at J, with 7 bases between the two ends. CDR1 KGHSH and CDR2 LQKENI come from the germline V gene. The CDR3 contains 13 residues. The CDR3 sequence is CASSQGSNTEAFF. The CDR3 DNA reads TGTGCCAGCTCACAGGGCTCGAACACTGAAGCTTTCTTT.

V gene TRBV5-6 combines with J gene TRBJ2-4, with TRBD2 matching 8 bases. Germline V gene lookup returns CDR1 SGHDT and CDR2 YYEEEE. The length of the CDR3 is 18 residues. The J segment lost 3 bases and the V segment lost 1 base, leaving 12 bases of the junction unmatched. CDR3 residues: CASSLRLAGPSRKNIQYF. The CDR3 nucleotides are TGTGCCAGCAGCTTGAGGCTAGCGGGTCCAAGCCGCAAAAACATTCAGTACTTC.

V is TRBV5-1 and J is TRBJ2-5; D gene ambiguous. From germline, CDR1 is SGHRS and CDR2 YFSETQ. The length of the CDR3 is 12 residues. Trimming took off 2 bases at V and 1 base at J, with 3 bases between the two ends. CDR3 DNA sequence: TGCGCCAGCAGCTTAGCCCAAGAGACCCAGTACTTC. Its translation is CASSLAQETQYF.

This clonotype came up a few times. The chain employs TRBV7-2 and TRBJ2-1; D not resolved. The CDR3 has 12 residues. The V end was cut by 3 bases, the J end by 11 bases, with 11 bases between. Germline CDR1 SGHTA, CDR2 FQGNSA. Written as DNA, the CDR3 is TGTGCCAGCAGCTTCGACACACATAAGCAGTTCTTC. Translating it yields CASSFDTHKQFF.

The rearrangement uses TRBV6-1 and TRBJ1-1; D remains ambiguous. The CDR3 spans 14 residues. Trimming took 4 bases from V and 1 from J, leaving 10 bases between them. Germline CDR1 is MNHNS and CDR2 is SASEGT. For the CDR3, the DNA is TGTGCCAGCAGTGTACGAGCCTCGAACACTGAAGCTTTCTTT. Translating gives CASSVRASNTEAFF.

CDR3 in DNA: TGTGCCACACTCGGGGGGGGCGAGCAGTACGTC. Translated: CATLGGGEQYV. V gene TRBV6-5 combines with J gene TRBJ2-7, with 8 bases matching TRBD2. The CDR3 is made up of 11 amino acids. The ends lost 10 bases at V and 6 bases at J; junction bases unmatched: 5. Looked up from germline, CDR1 is MNHEY and CDR2 is SVGAGI.

The rearrangement links TRBV12-3 or TRBV12-4 to TRBJ2-5; TRBD1 is a possible D gene (5 bases). The CDR3 is 14 residues long. Trimming shortened V by 6 bases and J by 4 bases, and 15 bases separated the two germline ends. Here the CDR3 reads CASRERGQGETQYF. CDR3 in DNA: TGTGCCAGCAGAGAACGTGGGCAGGGAGAGACCCAGTACTTC.